What follows is one TCR beta chain and its context. This entry belongs to a study of T cell responses to AZD1222 COVID-19 vaccine. Libraries were prepared by immunoSEQ multiplex PCR; TCRdb keeps only in-frame clonotypes and omits some of them. The sample comprises 50,000 to 70,000 clones, 80% to 90% of which are singletons, and approximately 6.1% rests with the top ten. This CDR3 has 15 residues. From germline, CDR1 is SGHRS and CDR2 YFSETQ. V shed 0 bases and J shed 2 bases, with 8 bases lying between them. This rearrangement joins TRBV5-1 to TRBJ2-2; the D is unclear. This TCR came from an adult who received the AZD1222 COVID-19 vaccine. Here the sequenced sample was peripheral blood, taken 28 days after the second AZD1222 dose. The CDR3 sequence: CASSLAQRNTGELFF. In DNA, the CDR3 is TGCGCCAGCAGCTTGGCTCAGAGAAACACCGGGGAGCTGTTTTTT.